The entry below gives a single TCR beta chain sequence along with its context. Its antigen is currently unknown. The method was immunoSEQ multiplex PCR; TCRdb's version includes in-frame clones alone and lacks a portion of them. The table has roughly 250,000 clones, approximately 90% seen once. The data derive from a study of Ad26.COV2.S vaccination and SARS-CoV-2 variants. Study results and limitations: Using TCR breadth and depth analyses may have led to underestimated total T cell responses.

Treatment indicated: around 19 received Ad26.COV2.S at low or high dose, single or two shots; 5 received placebo; per-sample allocation not given. Day 63 after the first injection of vaccine or placebo was the sampling time. Germline CDR1 reads SGHRS; CDR2 reads YFSETQ. With 2 bases removed from V and 5 bases from J, the gap between germline ends came to 23 bases. CDR3 length: 17 residues. The chain combines TRBV5-1 with TRBJ2-7; tentative D call: TRBD2 (6 bases). This clonotype was sampled from a person aged 18-60 years who received the Ad26.COV2.S COVID-19 vaccine or a placebo. The input for sequencing was peripheral blood, taken in a trial of Ad26.COV2.S vaccine versus placebo. The CDR3 DNA reads as TGCGCCAGCAGCTTAAACCCCTTGGGCGGGGAGTTCGACGAGCAGTACTTC. Its translation: CASSLNPLGGEFDEQYF.